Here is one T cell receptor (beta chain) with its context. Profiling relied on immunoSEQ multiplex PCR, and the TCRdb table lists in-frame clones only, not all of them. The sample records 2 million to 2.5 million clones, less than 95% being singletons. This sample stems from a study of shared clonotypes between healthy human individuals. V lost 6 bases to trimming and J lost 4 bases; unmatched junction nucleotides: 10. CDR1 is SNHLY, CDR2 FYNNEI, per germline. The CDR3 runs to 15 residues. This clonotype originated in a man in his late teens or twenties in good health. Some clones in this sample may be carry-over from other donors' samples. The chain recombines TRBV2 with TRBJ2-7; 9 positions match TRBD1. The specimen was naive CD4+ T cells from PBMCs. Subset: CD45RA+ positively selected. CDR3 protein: CASRESGTGIYEQYF. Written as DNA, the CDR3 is TGTGCCAGCAGGGAATCCGGGACAGGGATTTACGAGCAGTACTTC.